The entry below describes one T cell receptor beta chain. This record belongs to a study of blood T cells in healthy people across ages. The CDR3 runs 14 residues. The trim removed 6 bases at V and 6 bases at J, leaving 12 bases unmatched. The V gene's germline CDR1 is DFQATT and CDR2 SNEGSKA (reference sequence). Sample-barcoded 5' priming and a J-beta primer mix drove a second PCR of roughly 6 to 12 cycles. TCRdb ran MiXCR on the 5' RACE reads and lists one entry per CDR3 protein. The profile covers about 1.6 million distinct CDR3 sequences, with about 35% appearing a single time and around 11% taken by the ten largest.

Sample: blood. The chain has TRBV20-1 and TRBJ2-7; the match to TRBD2 covers 9 bases. The sequence came from a woman between 25 and 40 years old in good health. The CDR3 sequence: CSATTLREGSEQYF. The CDR3 nucleotides read TGCAGTGCAACCACGTTGCGGGAGGGATCCGAGCAGTACTTC.